This TCR beta chain is from a study of T cells in localized non-small cell lung cancer. To note about this clone: Its antigen is currently unknown.

Notes on the study in general: Uninvolved adjacent lung had higher T cell clonality than tumor and all other tissues.

CDR3 length: 19 residues. CDR1 and CDR2 (germline): MNHEY, SMNVEV (reference sequence). The trim removed 3 bases at V and 5 bases at J, leaving 14 bases unmatched. The assay was immunoSEQ multiplex PCR, and TCRdb's table has in-frame clones only and misses some. In the table there are about 26,000 clones, around 93% of which are singletons. Source: peripheral blood, taken before any cancer treatment. The receptor comes from a female donor older than 55 with stage II squamous cell lung carcinoma. The chain links TRBV27 to TRBJ2-3; TRBD2 aligns across 13 bases. The CDR3 loop reads CASSFLARLAGGSEDTQYF. In DNA, the CDR3 is TGTGCCAGCAGTTTTCTGGCCAGACTAGCGGGGGGTTCGGAAGATACGCAGTATTTT.